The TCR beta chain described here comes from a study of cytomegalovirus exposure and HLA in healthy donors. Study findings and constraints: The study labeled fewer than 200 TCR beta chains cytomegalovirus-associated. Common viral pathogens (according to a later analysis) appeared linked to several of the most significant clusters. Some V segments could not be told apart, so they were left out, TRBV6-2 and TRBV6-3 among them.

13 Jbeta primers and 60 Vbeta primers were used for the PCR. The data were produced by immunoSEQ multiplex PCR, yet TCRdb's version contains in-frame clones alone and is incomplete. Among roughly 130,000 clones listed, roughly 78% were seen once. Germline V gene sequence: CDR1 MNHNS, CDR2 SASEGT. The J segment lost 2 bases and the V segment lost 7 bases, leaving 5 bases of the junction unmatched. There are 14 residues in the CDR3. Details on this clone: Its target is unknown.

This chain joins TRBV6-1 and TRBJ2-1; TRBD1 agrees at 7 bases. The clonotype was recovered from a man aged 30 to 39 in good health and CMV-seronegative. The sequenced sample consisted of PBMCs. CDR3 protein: CASNRDRTYNEQFF. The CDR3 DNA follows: TGTGCCAGCAATAGGGACAGAACCTACAATGAGCAGTTCTTC.